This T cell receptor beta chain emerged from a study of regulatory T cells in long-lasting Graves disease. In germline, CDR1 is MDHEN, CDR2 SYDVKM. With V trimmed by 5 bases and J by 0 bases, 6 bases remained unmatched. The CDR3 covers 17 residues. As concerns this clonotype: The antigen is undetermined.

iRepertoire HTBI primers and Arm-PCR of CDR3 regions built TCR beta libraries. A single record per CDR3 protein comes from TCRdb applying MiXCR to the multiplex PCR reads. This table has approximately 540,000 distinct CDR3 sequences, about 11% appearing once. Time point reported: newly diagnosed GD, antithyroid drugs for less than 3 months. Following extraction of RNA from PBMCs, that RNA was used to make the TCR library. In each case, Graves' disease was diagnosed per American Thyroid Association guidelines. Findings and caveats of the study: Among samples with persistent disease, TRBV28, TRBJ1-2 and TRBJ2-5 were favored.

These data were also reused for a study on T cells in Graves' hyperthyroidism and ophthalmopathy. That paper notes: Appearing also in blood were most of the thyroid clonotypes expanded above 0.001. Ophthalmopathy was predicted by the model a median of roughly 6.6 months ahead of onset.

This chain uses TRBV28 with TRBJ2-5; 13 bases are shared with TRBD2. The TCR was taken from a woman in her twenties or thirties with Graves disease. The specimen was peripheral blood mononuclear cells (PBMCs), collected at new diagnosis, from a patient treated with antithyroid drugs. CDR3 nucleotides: TGTGCCAGCAGTCGACTAGCGGGGGGTTGGTACCAAGAGACCCAGTACTTC. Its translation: CASSRLAGGWYQETQYF. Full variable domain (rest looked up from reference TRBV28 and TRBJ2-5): DVKVTQSSRYLVKRTGEKVFLECVQDMDHENMFWYRQDPGLGLRLIYFSYDVKMKEKGDIPEGYSVSREKKERFSLILESASTNQTSMYLCASSRLAGGWYQETQYFGPGTRLLVL.